These 29 T cell receptor beta chains came from one sample sequenced in a study of CD8 T cells in ankylosing spondylitis. Findings and limits, study-wide: In ankylosing spondylitis blood, a motif of fewer than 10 highly homologous TCR beta variants appeared characteristic.

TCRdb independently ran MiXCR on the 5' RACE reads; one entry per CDR3 protein. The sample lists 670,000 or so distinct CDR3 sequences; about 20% were seen once. Antigen specificity for these receptors is unknown. The sample was blood, either unsorted or a sorted T cell fraction (not recorded which). These receptors were collected from a male donor with ankylosing spondylitis.

The V and J genes are TRBV12-3 or TRBV12-4 and TRBJ1-3; D might be TRBD1 (5 bases). The CDR3 runs to 17 residues. V was clipped by 2 bases and J by 3 bases, with 17 bases between them. The CDR3 DNA is TGTGCCAGCAGTTTAAGGGGTGGGGGACTGCGTGGAAACACCATATATTTT. Amino acid sequence: CASSLRGGGLRGNTIYF.

The chain recombines TRBV18 with TRBJ2-7; D may be TRBD2 (5 bases). The CDR3 covers 14 residues. Germline CDR1 KGHSH, CDR2 LQKENI. Trimming took 5 bases from V and 2 from J, leaving 13 bases between them. The CDR3 here is CASSSENGTYEQYF. In DNA form, the CDR3 reads TGTGCCAGCTCATCAGAAAACGGGACCTACGAGCAGTACTTC. The full variable domain, with the rest looked up from reference TRBV18 and TRBJ2-7, is NAGVMQNPRHLVRRRGQEARLRCSPMKGHSHVYWYRQLPEEGLKFMVYLQKENIIDESGMPKERFSAEFPKEGPSILRIQQVVRGDSAAYFCASSSENGTYEQYFGPGTRLTVT.

This clonotype was observed a handful of times. J is TRBJ2-2 and V is TRBV5-6, with D perhaps TRBD1 (6 bases). V dropped 0 bases and J dropped 3 bases, with 12 bases sitting between them. The CDR3 runs 16 residues. Germline CDR1 is SGHDT and CDR2 is YYEEEE. CDR3 in amino acids: CASSLVRDTYTGELFF. The DNA for the CDR3 is TGTGCCAGCAGCTTGGTCCGGGACACCTACACCGGGGAGCTGTTTTTT.

Only a few counts were recorded for this clonotype. The V call is TRBV29-1, the J call TRBJ2-2; D may be TRBD1 or TRBD2 (5 bases each). The CDR3 totals 14 residues. Per the germline V gene, CDR1 is SQVTM and CDR2 is ANQGSEA. V was shortened by 4 bases and J by 6 bases, with 15 bases between the two germline ends. The CDR3, as DNA: TGCAGCGTTGTTGGGGGATTGGGCGCCGGGGAGCTGTTTTTT. This translates into CSVVGGLGAGELFF.

The chain links TRBV5-5 to TRBJ2-5; 7 bases are shared with TRBD2. Germline V CDR1 and CDR2: SGHKS, YYEKEE (reference sequence). J lost 2 bases, V lost 3 bases, and 7 bases had no gene match. CDR3 size: 15 residues. CDR3 in amino acids: CASSYLGGIQETQYF. The DNA of the CDR3 is TGTGCCAGCAGCTACCTCGGGGGGATACAAGAGACCCAGTACTTC.

This clonotype showed up just a few times. The rearrangement joins TRBV28 to TRBJ1-5; 11 bases map to TRBD1. This CDR3 has 16 amino acids. The V and J ends lost 5 bases and 6 bases, in that order; junction bases with no gene match: 9. CDR1 and CDR2 (germline): MDHEN, SYDVKM. In DNA form, the CDR3 reads TGTGCCAGCAGTCCCTCGGGACAGGGGGGTACTCAGCCCCAGCATTTT. Its protein is CASSPSGQGGTQPQHF.

The chain recombines TRBV18 with TRBJ2-1; TRBD2 agrees at 10 bases. CDR3 length: 15 residues. The germline V gene has CDR1 KGHSH and CDR2 LQKENI. The ends lost 6 bases at V and 6 bases at J; junction bases unmatched: 8. In DNA, the CDR3 is TGTGCCAGCTCTCCTAGCGGGAGTGGGGCCAATGAGCAGTTCTTC. It specifies CASSPSGSGANEQFF.

This clonotype was found a few times. The V call is TRBV5-5, the J call TRBJ2-6; possibly TRBD1 for D (5 bases). Germline CDR1 and CDR2: SGHKS and YYEKEE (reference sequence). The V end was cut by 7 bases, the J end by 0 bases, with 11 bases between. The CDR3 extends over 15 amino acids. The CDR3 DNA reads as TGTGCCAGCTTAGGGGTTCTCTCTGGGGCCAACGTCCTGACTTTC. This translates into CASLGVLSGANVLTF.

This clonotype was seen a few times. The V gene is TRBV15, the J gene TRBJ2-7, with 8 bases fitting TRBD2. V shed 0 bases and J 1 base; nucleotides not matched to a gene: 5. Germline CDR1 and CDR2: LNHNV and YYDKDF (reference sequence). The CDR3 consists of 16 residues. The CDR3 nucleotides are TGTGCCACCAGCAGAGATCTTGGCGGGAGGTCCTACGAGCAGTACTTC. Protein sequence: CATSRDLGGRSYEQYF. The full variable domain, its missing parts supplied by reference TRBV15 and TRBJ2-7, is DAMVIQNPRYQVTQFGKPVTLSCSQTLNHNVMYWYQQKSSQAPKLLFHYYDKDFNNEADTPDNFQSRRPNTSFCFLDIRSPGLGDTAMYLCATSRDLGGRSYEQYFGPGTRLTVT.

This chain connects TRBV3-1 to TRBJ1-2, with a possible D match to TRBD1 (6 bases). The V end lost 4 bases, the J end lost 4 bases, and 22 bases lay between the germline ends. This CDR3 has 17 amino acids. Germline V CDR1 and CDR2: LGHDT, YNNKEL (reference sequence). In nucleotides, the CDR3 is TGTGCCAGCAGCCCCGATGGGGGCAGACGGGGGGCCTATGGCTACACCTTC. This translates into CASSPDGGRRGAYGYTF.

CDR3 bases: TGTGCCAGCACCCCGGAAGGAAGGGTAAATGGCTACACCTTC. Residues: CASTPEGRVNGYTF. The chain carries TRBV6-1 and TRBJ1-2; no reliable D call. V was pared by 7 bases and J by 6 bases, with 18 bases between. The CDR3 extends over 14 amino acids. Germline V gene sequence: CDR1 MNHNS, CDR2 SASEGT.

The chain combines TRBV6-5 with TRBJ1-2; no definite D call. CDR3 length: 16 amino acids. CDR1 MNHEY and CDR2 SVGAGI come from the germline V gene. Trimming removed 0 bases at V and 4 bases at J, with 15 bases between. The CDR3 reads CASSYSKSRVVYGYTF. As DNA, the CDR3 is TGTGCCAGCAGTTACTCGAAGTCGAGGGTGGTCTATGGCTACACCTTC.

This clonotype has a handful of counts. The chain links TRBV20-1 to TRBJ2-3, with a tentative D call TRBD2 (5 bases). The germline V gene has CDR1 DFQATT and CDR2 SNEGSKA (reference sequence). Trimming cost V 3 bases and J 4 bases, with 11 bases left between them. This CDR3 spans 13 amino acids. CDR3 in amino acids: CSASQAGADTQYF. The CDR3 DNA follows: TGCAGTGCTAGCCAAGCCGGGGCAGATACGCAGTATTTT.

The chain combines TRBV4-1 with TRBJ1-3; D not certain. From germline, CDR1 is MGHRA and CDR2 YSYEKL. The CDR3 extends over 17 amino acids. V was clipped by 5 bases and J by 0 bases, with 17 bases between them. This CDR3 is CASSFQTPSSSGNTIYF. The CDR3 DNA sequence: TGCGCCAGCAGCTTCCAGACACCATCTTCCTCTGGAAACACCATATATTTT.

CDR3 residues: CASSYVVLASNEQFF. As DNA, the CDR3 is TGTGCCAGCAGTTACGTCGTCCTAGCGAGCAATGAGCAGTTCTTC. The chain uses TRBV6-2 or TRBV6-3 and TRBJ2-1; possible D gene TRBD2, 6 bases. The germline V and J ends were trimmed by 2 bases and 6 bases, with 14 bases remaining between them. This CDR3 has 15 amino acids. In germline, CDR1 is MNHEY, CDR2 SVGEGT.

This clonotype was detected many times. J is TRBJ1-1 and V is TRBV12-3 or TRBV12-4; D not certain. V dropped 11 bases and J dropped 2 bases, with 21 bases sitting between them. The CDR3 has 15 residues. CDR3 nucleotides: TGTGCCCATCAAGTCCCGTACGGACTCAACACTGAAGCTTTCTTT. As protein: CAHQVPYGLNTEAFF.

The chain combines TRBV20-1 with TRBJ2-7; 10 bases match TRBD2. Germline values: CDR1 DFQATT, CDR2 SNEGSKA (reference sequence). V was pared by 0 bases and J by 4 bases, with 15 bases of the junction left unmatched. This CDR3 has 18 residues. CDR3 sequence (DNA): TGCAGTGCTAGAGATCCGGGGAGCGGGAGGGCCGGTGGGTACGAGCAGTACTTC. Translating gives CSARDPGSGRAGGYEQYF.

This clonotype came up a few times. V usage is TRBV24-1 and J usage is TRBJ2-1; 9 bases match TRBD2. Per germline, CDR1 KGHDR and CDR2 SFDVKD. Trimming at V came to 0 bases and at J to 4 bases, leaving 6 bases not matched to a gene. This CDR3 contains 17 residues. CDR3: CATSDLSPGLAYNEQFF. DNA of the CDR3: TGTGCCACCAGTGATTTGTCCCCCGGACTAGCGTACAATGAGCAGTTCTTC.

This clonotype was counted a few times. The chain carries TRBV5-1 and TRBJ2-3; the D gene is possibly TRBD2 (5 bases). The germline V and J ends were trimmed by 4 bases and 2 bases, with 17 bases remaining between them. The CDR3 is 16 amino acids. The germline V gene encodes CDR1 SGHRS and CDR2 YFSETQ. The chain's CDR3 is CASSRLEVAVTDTQYF. DNA of the CDR3: TGCGCCAGCAGCCGCTTGGAGGTAGCCGTCACAGATACGCAGTATTTT.

This clonotype turned up a few times. The chain couples TRBV29-1 to TRBJ1-1; no reliable D call. The CDR3 contains 13 residues. Germline V CDR1 and CDR2: SQVTM, ANQGSEA. Trimming took 0 bases from V and 4 from J, leaving 9 bases between them. The CDR3 DNA sequence: TGCAGCGTTGAAGATCGGGGTACCACTGAAGCTTTCTTT. It codes for CSVEDRGTTEAFF.

The rearrangement uses TRBV28 and TRBJ2-4; TRBD2 agrees at 8 bases. The CDR3 is 19 residues long. Germline-derived CDR1 and CDR2 are MDHEN and SYDVKM. V was pared by 6 bases and J by 5 bases, with 21 bases of the junction left unmatched. The CDR3 is CASRQGGGPKSGRENIQYF. DNA of the CDR3: TGTGCCAGCAGACAAGGAGGGGGACCCAAGAGCGGGAGAGAAAACATTCAGTACTTC. The complete variable domain, with remaining parts taken from reference TRBV28 and TRBJ2-4, reads DVKVTQSSRYLVKRTGEKVFLECVQDMDHENMFWYRQDPGLGLRLIYFSYDVKMKEKGDIPEGYSVSREKKERFSLILESASTNQTSMYLCASRQGGGPKSGRENIQYFGAGTRLSVL.

This chain links TRBV12-3 or TRBV12-4 with TRBJ2-3; D unclear. The CDR3 totals 16 residues. The V and J ends lost 1 base and 1 base respectively, with 12 bases between them. This chain's CDR3 is CASSLGVGQRTDTQYF. The CDR3 region has the DNA TGTGCCAGCAGTTTAGGGGTCGGGCAGCGCACAGATACGCAGTATTTT.

The genes are TRBV14 and TRBJ2-1; D is perhaps TRBD1 or TRBD2 (5 bases each). This CDR3 is 18 amino acids long. CDR1 and CDR2 from the germline V gene are SGHDN and FVKESK. The V end was cut by 4 bases, the J end by 0 bases, with 19 bases between. The CDR3 nucleotides read TGTGCCAGCAGCCCCCCGGTGAGGGGCGGTCGCTCCTACAATGAGCAGTTCTTC. Protein sequence: CASSPPVRGGRSYNEQFF. The full variable domain, completed using reference TRBV14 and TRBJ2-1, is EAGVTQFPSHSVIEKGQTVTLRCDPISGHDNLYWYRRVMGKEIKFLLHFVKESKQDESGMPNNRFLAERTGGTYSTLKVQPAELEDSGVYFCASSPPVRGGRSYNEQFFGPGTRLTVL.

This clonotype was counted only a few times. The rearrangement uses TRBV7-8 and TRBJ1-5; no reliable D call. The CDR3 has 16 residues. Trimming pared 1 base from V and 7 bases from J, leaving 17 bases between. Germline CDR1 SGHVS, CDR2 FQNEAQ. CDR3 sequence: CASSLEWPRKGQPQHF. The CDR3 nucleotides read TGTGCCAGCAGCTTAGAGTGGCCTCGAAAAGGGCAGCCCCAGCATTTT. The full variable domain, completed using reference TRBV7-8 and TRBJ1-5, is GAGVSQSPRYKVAKRGQDVALRCDPISGHVSLFWYQQALGQGPEFLTYFQNEAQLDKSGLPSDRFFAERPEGSVSTLKIQRTQQEDSAVYLCASSLEWPRKGQPQHFGDGTRLSIL.

This clonotype was seen a few times. The V gene is TRBV3-1, the J gene TRBJ2-2; no clear D. This CDR3 contains 16 residues. The germline V gene encodes CDR1 LGHDT and CDR2 YNNKEL (reference sequence). V was shortened by 4 bases and J by 0 bases, with 12 bases between the two germline ends. The CDR3 DNA is TGTGCCAGCAGCCCGAAAAGTCCTCCGAACACCGGGGAGCTGTTTTTT. This encodes CASSPKSPPNTGELFF.

This clonotype was detected only a few times. J is TRBJ2-4 and V is TRBV6-2 or TRBV6-3; D gene unclear. The CDR3 is made up of 15 amino acids. Trimming took off 8 bases at V and 0 bases at J, with 14 bases between the two ends. The V gene's germline CDR1 is MNHEY and CDR2 SVGEGT. The CDR3 sequence: CASPNEDLAKNIQYF. In nucleotides, the CDR3 is TGTGCCAGCCCTAATGAGGACCTAGCCAAAAACATTCAGTACTTC.

This clonotype was recorded at least ten times. CDR3 DNA: TGCAGCGTTGATACAGGGTTAGGCTCTGGGGCCAACGTCCTGACTTTC. The encoded protein is CSVDTGLGSGANVLTF. V gene TRBV29-1 combines with J gene TRBJ2-6, with a tentative D call TRBD1 (6 bases). Germline loops: CDR1 SQVTM, CDR2 ANQGSEA. CDR3 length: 16 amino acids. V lost 3 bases to trimming and J lost 0 bases, with 12 bases between them.

The chain has TRBV20-1 and TRBJ2-7; 8 nucleotides match TRBD2. The CDR3 contains 16 residues. Germline values: CDR1 DFQATT, CDR2 SNEGSKA (reference sequence). The trim removed 3 bases at V and 5 bases at J, leaving 15 bases unmatched. The CDR3 reads CSASSSTSGVGNEQYF. The CDR3 bases are TGCAGTGCTAGTTCAAGCACTAGCGGTGTTGGAAACGAGCAGTACTTC.

The chain uses TRBV5-1 and TRBJ2-3; 9 bases are shared with TRBD2. Germline CDR1 SGHRS, CDR2 YFSETQ. V lost 4 bases and J lost 4; bases outside the gene matches: 16. The CDR3 length is 18 residues. The CDR3: CASSRGGGQGSGADTQYF. The CDR3 DNA reads TGCGCCAGCAGCCGCGGGGGGGGTCAGGGCAGTGGGGCAGATACGCAGTATTTT.